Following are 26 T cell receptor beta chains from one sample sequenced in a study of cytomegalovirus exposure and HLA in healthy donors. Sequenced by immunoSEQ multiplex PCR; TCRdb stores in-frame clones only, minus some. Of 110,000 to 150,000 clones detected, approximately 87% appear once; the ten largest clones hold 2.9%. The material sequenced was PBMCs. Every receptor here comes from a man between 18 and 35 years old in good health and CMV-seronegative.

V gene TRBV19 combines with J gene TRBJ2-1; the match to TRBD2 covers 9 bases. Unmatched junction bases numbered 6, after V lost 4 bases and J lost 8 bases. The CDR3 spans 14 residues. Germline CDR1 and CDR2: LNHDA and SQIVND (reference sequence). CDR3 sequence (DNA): TGTGCCAGTAGTAGCGGGAGGGAGGTCGATGAGCAGTTCTTC. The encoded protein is CASSSGREVDEQFF.

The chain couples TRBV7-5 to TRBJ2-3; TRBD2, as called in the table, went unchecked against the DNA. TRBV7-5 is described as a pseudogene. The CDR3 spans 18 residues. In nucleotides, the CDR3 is TGTGCCAGAAGCGGTTGCTGTAACGGGAGCCCTAGCACAGATACGCAGTATTTT. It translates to CARSGCCNGSPSTDTQYF.

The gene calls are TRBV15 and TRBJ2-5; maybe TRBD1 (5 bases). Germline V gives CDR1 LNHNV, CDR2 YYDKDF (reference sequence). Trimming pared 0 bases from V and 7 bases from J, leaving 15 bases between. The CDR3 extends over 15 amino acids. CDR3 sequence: CATSRDQVPGRTQYF. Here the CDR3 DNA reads TGTGCCACCAGCAGAGATCAGGTCCCAGGGCGGACCCAGTACTTC. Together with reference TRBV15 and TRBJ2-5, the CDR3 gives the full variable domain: DAMVIQNPRYQVTQFGKPVTLSCSQTLNHNVMYWYQQKSSQAPKLLFHYYDKDFNNEADTPDNFQSRRPNTSFCFLDIRSPGLGDTAMYLCATSRDQVPGRTQYFGPGTRLLVL.

The CDR3 DNA reads as TGTGCCAGCAGTTTGGAGGGAGGGTACTCCTACAATGAGCAGTTCTTC. It codes for CASSLEGGYSYNEQFF. The V and J genes are TRBV28 and TRBJ2-1, with 7 bases that match TRBD2. Trimming took 3 bases from V and 0 from J; bases not matched to a gene: 5. The CDR3 spans 16 residues. CDR1 and CDR2 (germline): MDHEN, SYDVKM.

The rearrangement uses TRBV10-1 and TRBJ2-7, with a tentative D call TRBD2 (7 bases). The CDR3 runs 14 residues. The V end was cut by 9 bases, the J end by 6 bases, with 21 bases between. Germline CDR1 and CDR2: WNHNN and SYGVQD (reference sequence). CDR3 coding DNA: TGCGCCAGTCCACAGTACACGGGGGGCGTCGAGCAGTACTTC. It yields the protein CASPQYTGGVEQYF.

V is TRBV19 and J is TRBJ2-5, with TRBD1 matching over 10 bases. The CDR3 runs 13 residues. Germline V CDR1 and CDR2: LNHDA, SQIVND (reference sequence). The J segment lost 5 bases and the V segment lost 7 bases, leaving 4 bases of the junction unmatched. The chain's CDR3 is CASTGQGPETQYF. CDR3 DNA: TGTGCCAGTACGGGACAGGGGCCCGAGACCCAGTACTTC.

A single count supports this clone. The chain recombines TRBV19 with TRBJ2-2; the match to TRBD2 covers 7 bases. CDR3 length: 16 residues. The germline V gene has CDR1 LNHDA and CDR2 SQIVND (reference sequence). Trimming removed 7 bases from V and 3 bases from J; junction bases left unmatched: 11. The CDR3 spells CASMGRELKDTGELFF. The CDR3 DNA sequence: TGTGCCAGTATGGGGCGGGAGTTAAAGGACACCGGGGAGCTGTTTTTT.

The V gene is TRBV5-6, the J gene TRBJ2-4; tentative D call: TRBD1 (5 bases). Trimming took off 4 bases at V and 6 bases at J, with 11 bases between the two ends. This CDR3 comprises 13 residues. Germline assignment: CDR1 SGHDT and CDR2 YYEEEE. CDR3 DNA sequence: TGTGCCAGCAGCCTAGTGGGGCTAAACATTCAGTACTTC. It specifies CASSLVGLNIQYF.

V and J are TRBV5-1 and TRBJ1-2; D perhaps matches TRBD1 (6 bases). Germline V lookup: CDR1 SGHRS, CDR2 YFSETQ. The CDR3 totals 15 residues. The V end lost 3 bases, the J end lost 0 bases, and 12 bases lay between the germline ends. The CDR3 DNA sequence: TGCGCCAGCAGCTCAACAGGGTTACCTAACTATGGCTACACCTTC. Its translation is CASSSTGLPNYGYTF.

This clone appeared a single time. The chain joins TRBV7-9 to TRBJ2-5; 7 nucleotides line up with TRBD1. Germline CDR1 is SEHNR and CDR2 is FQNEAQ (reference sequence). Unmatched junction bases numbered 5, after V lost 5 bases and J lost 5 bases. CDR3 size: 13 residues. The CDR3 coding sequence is TGTGCCAGCAGCGGGACAGTGGGGGAGACCCAGTACTTC. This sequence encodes CASSGTVGETQYF.

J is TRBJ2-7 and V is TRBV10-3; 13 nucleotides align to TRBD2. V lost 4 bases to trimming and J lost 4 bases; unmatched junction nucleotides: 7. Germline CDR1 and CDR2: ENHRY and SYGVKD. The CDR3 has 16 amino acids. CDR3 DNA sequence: TGTGCCATCAGTGGTGGACTAGCGGGAGCAATGTACGAGCAGTACTTC. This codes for CAISGGLAGAMYEQYF.

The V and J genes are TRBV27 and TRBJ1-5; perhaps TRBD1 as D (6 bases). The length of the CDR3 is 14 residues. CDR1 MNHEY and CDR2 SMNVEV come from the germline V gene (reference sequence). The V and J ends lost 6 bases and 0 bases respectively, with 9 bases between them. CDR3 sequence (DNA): TGTGCCAGCAGACAGGGAAATAGCAATCAGCCCCAGCATTTT. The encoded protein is CASRQGNSNQPQHF.

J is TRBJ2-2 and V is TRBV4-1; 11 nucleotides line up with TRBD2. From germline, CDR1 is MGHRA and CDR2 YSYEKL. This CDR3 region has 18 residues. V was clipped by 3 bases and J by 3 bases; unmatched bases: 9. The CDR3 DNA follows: TGCGCCAGCAGCCAGGACCCCACTAGCGGGGGATACACCGGGGAGCTGTTTTTT. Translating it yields CASSQDPTSGGYTGELFF.

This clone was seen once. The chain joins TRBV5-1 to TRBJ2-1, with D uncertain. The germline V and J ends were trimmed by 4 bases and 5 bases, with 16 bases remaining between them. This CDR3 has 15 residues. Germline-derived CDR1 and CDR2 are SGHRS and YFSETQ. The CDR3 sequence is CASSMDFITHNEQFF. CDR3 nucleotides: TGCGCCAGCAGCATGGATTTCATTACTCACAATGAGCAGTTCTTC. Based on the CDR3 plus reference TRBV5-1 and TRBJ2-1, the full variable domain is KAGVTQTPRYLIKTRGQQVTLSCSPISGHRSVSWYQQTPGQGLQFLFEYFSETQRNKGNFPGRFSGRQFSNSRSEMNVSTLELGDSALYLCASSMDFITHNEQFFGPGTRLTVL.

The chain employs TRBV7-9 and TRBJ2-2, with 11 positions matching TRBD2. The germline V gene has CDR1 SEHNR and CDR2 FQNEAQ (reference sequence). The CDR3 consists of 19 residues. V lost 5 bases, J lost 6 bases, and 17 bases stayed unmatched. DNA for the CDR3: TGTGCCAGCAGCCTAACCATGTCGCTAGCGGGGGGAATGGCCGGGGAGCTGTTTTTT. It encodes CASSLTMSLAGGMAGELFF. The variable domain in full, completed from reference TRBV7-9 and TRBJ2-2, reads DTGVSQNPRHKITKRGQNVTFRCDPISEHNRLYWYRQTLGQGPEFLTYFQNEAQLEKSRLLSDRFSAERPKGSFSTLEIQRTEQGDSAMYLCASSLTMSLAGGMAGELFFGEGSRLTVL.

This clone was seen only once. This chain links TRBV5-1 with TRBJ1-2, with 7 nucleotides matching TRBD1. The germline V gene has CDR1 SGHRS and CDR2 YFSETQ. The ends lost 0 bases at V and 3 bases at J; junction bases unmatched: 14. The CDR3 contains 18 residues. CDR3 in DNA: TGCGCCAGCAGCTTGGTGACGGGACAGAAGCGAGGAGACTATGGCTACACCTTC. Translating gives CASSLVTGQKRGDYGYTF.

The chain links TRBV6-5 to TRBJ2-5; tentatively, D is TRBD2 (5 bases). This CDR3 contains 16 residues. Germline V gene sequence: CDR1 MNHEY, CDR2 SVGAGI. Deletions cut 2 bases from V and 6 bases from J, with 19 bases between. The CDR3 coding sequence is TGTGCCAGCAGTTACGGCGCGCCGGAGGTGGGAAAGACCCAGTACTTC. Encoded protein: CASSYGAPEVGKTQYF.

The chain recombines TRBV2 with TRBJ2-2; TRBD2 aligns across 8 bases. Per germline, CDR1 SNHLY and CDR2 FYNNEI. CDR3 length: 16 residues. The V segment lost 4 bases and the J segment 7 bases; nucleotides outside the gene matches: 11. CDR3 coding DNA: TGTGCCAGCAGTGTTGTTGCGGGAGGAGGCGGCGGGGAGCTGTTTTTT. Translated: CASSVVAGGGGGELFF.

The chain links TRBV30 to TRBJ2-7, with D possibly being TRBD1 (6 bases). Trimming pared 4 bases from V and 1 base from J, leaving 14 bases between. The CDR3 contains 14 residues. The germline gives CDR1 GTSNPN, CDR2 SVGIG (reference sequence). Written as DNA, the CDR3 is TGTGCCTGGACCCAAAACAGGGAATCCTACGAGCAGTACTTC. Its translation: CAWTQNRESYEQYF.

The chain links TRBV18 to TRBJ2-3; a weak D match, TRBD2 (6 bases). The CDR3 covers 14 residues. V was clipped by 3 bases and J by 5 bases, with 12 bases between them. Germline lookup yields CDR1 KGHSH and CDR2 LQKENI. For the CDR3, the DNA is TGTGCCAGCTCACCTAGCGGCGACAAAGATACGCAGTATTTT. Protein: CASSPSGDKDTQYF.

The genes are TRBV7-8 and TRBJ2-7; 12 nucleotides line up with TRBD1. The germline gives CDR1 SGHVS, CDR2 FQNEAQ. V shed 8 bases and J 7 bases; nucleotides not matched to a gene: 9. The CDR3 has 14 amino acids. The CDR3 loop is CASGPGQGAQEQYF. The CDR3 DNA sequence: TGTGCCAGCGGGCCGGGACAGGGGGCTCAGGAGCAGTACTTC.

Here the CDR3 DNA reads TGTGCCAGTAGTACGAACCTACGACAGGAGATCTCTGGGGCCAACGTCCTGACTTTC. This translates into CASSTNLRQEISGANVLTF. The chain employs TRBV19 and TRBJ2-6; a possible D gene is TRBD1 (6 bases). The length of the CDR3 is 19 residues. Germline values: CDR1 LNHDA, CDR2 SQIVND (reference sequence). Trimming left V 4 bases short and J 0 bases short, with 19 bases between.

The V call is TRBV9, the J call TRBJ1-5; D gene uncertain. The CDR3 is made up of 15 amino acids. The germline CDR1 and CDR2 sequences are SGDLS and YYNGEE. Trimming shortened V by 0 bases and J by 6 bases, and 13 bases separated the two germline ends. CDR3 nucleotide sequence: TGTGCCAGCAGCGTAGACTCAGTTCGGGGTCAGCCCCAGCATTTT. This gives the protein CASSVDSVRGQPQHF.

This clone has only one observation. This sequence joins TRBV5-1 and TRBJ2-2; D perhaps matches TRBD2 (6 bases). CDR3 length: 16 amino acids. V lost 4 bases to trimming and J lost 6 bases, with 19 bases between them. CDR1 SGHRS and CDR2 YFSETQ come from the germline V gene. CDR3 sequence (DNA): TGCGCCAGCAGCCTCGGGACTTTAGGGCTTTCCGGGGAGCTGTTTTTT. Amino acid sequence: CASSLGTLGLSGELFF.

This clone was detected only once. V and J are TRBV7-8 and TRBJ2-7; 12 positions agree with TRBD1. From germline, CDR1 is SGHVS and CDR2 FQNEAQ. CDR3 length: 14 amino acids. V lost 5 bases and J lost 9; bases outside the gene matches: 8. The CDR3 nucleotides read TGTGCCAGCAGCCCCTCGGGGACAGGGGGCAGGCAGTACTTC. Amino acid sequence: CASSPSGTGGRQYF.

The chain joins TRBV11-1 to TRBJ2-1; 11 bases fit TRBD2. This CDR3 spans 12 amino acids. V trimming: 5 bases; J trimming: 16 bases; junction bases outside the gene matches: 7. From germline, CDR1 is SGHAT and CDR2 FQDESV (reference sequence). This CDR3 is CASSPGTSGIFF. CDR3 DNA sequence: TGTGCCAGCAGCCCCGGGACTAGCGGCATATTCTTC.